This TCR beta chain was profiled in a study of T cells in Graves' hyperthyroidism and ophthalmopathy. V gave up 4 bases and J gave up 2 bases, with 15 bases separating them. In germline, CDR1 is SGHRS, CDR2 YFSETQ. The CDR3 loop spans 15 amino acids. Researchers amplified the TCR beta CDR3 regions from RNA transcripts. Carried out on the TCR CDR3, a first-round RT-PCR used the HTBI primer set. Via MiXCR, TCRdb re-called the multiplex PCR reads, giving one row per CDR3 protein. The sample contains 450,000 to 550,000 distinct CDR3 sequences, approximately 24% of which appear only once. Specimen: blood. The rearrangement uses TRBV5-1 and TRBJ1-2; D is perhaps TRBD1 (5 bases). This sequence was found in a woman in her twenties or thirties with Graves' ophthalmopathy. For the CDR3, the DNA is TGCGCCAGCAGCCTGCGACAGCCGGGGAACTATGGCTACACCTTC. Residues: CASSLRQPGNYGYTF.